This TCR beta chain was profiled in a study of shared clonotypes between healthy human individuals. Study information: The donor pool was made up of a couple of women and three men aged 18 to 49. General study results and limits: When naive CD4 clonotypes were compared across several donors, around 5% were shared. Sequencing depth was a factor that was expected to affect clonotype sharing among donors.

A note on this clone: Its antigen is unknown.

Libraries were prepared by immunoSEQ multiplex PCR; TCRdb keeps only in-frame clonotypes and omits some of them. The sample yields about 600,000 clones, about 96% seen once. V lost 4 bases to trimming and J lost 2 bases, with 12 bases between them. This CDR3 is 14 amino acids long. CDR1 SGHDN and CDR2 FVKESK come from the germline V gene. Partitioning of CD4+ cells yielded a CD45RA+ naive subset and a CD45RA-negative memory subset. The sample consisted of naive CD4+ T cells sorted from blood. Sample subset: CD45RA+ positively selected. This sequence was found in a woman in her twenties or thirties in good health. The chain recombines TRBV14 with TRBJ2-7; possible D gene TRBD2, 5 bases. DNA for the CDR3: TGTGCCAGCAGCCTTGACTACGGAACCTACGAGCAGTACTTC. Translating gives CASSLDYGTYEQYF. Together with reference TRBV14 and TRBJ2-7, the CDR3 gives the full variable domain: EAGVTQFPSHSVIEKGQTVTLRCDPISGHDNLYWYRRVMGKEIKFLLHFVKESKQDESGMPNNRFLAERTGGTYSTLKVQPAELEDSGVYFCASSLDYGTYEQYFGPGTRLTVT.